The entry that follows covers one T cell receptor (beta chain) sequence. Libraries were prepared by immunoSEQ multiplex PCR; TCRdb keeps only in-frame clonotypes and omits some of them. Among about 120,000 clones listed, about 86% were seen once. These data are taken from a study of blood T cell repertoires in COVID-19. Germline CDR1 and CDR2: LNHDA and SQIVND (reference sequence). V was shortened by 5 bases and J by 5 bases, with 15 bases between the two germline ends. CDR3 length: 15 amino acids. The chain joins TRBV19 to TRBJ1-4; D uncertain. The TCR originated in a man aged 65 to 79 who had recovered from COVID-19. The source material was peripheral blood. This CDR3 reads CASSPLSGKNEKLFF. The CDR3 coding sequence is TGTGCCAGTAGTCCGCTATCCGGGAAAAATGAAAAACTGTTTTTT.